Listed below are T cell receptor beta chains from one sample, sequenced in a study of blood T cell repertoires in COVID-19. Measured with immunoSEQ multiplex PCR; TCRdb has only the in-frame clones, and not every one. The profile shows some 490,000 clones, about 88% of them singletons. The material sequenced was PBMCs or T cells enriched from blood (not recorded which). These receptors were obtained from a woman aged 60-75 years who had recovered from COVID-19. CDR3s include the opening cysteine and the closing phenylalanine or tryptophan. Each record gives: CDR3 DNA, CDR3 protein, D gene, V gene, J gene, clone size. The D gene is left open where the match is weak. Clone size is not always given. Where it is, it says once, few, many or a class for expanded clones.

CDR3 DNA: TGTGCCAGCAGCAAAGGTAGGACAGGGACTGCCGAGAGCTCCTATAATTCACCCCTCCACTTT
CDR3 protein: CASSKGRTGTAESSYNSPLHF
D gene: -
V gene: TRBV21-1
J gene: TRBJ1-6
clone size: -

CDR3 DNA: TGTGCCAGCAGCCAAGAACCGGGATGGAGTGCTGAAGCTTTCTTT
CDR3 protein: CASSQEPGWSAEAFF
D gene: -
V gene: TRBV3-1/TRBV3-2
J gene: TRBJ1-1
clone size: -

CDR3 DNA: TGTGCCAGCACTAACACAGATAGCAATCAGCCCCAGCATTTT
CDR3 protein: CASTNTDSNQPQHF
D gene: -
V gene: TRBV6-5
J gene: TRBJ1-5
clone size: -

CDR3 DNA: TGTGCCATCAGTGACGGGGGGGGCACACATACGCAGTATTTT
CDR3 protein: CAISDGGGTHTQYF
D gene: TRBD2
V gene: TRBV10-3
J gene: TRBJ2-3
clone size: -

CDR3 DNA: TGTGCCAGCGGGATGAGGCAGGGCAATTCACCCCTCCACTTT
CDR3 protein: CASGMRQGNSPLHF
D gene: -
V gene: TRBV7-9
J gene: TRBJ1-6
clone size: -

CDR3 DNA: TGCGCCAGCAGCCAAGATCGACTGGATAGCGGGGCCGGGAGGGAGACCCAGTACTTC
CDR3 protein: CASSQDRLDSGAGRETQYF
D gene: TRBD2
V gene: TRBV4-1
J gene: TRBJ2-5
clone size: -

CDR3 DNA: TGTGCCAGCAGCCGAACAGGGGGCAGCTTGAACACTGAAGCTTTCTTT
CDR3 protein: CASSRTGGSLNTEAFF
D gene: TRBD1
V gene: TRBV3-1/TRBV3-2
J gene: TRBJ1-1
clone size: -

CDR3 DNA: TGTGCCAGCAGCACCAGGACAGGGCCGTACACTGAAGCTTTCTTT
CDR3 protein: CASSTRTGPYTEAFF
D gene: TRBD1
V gene: TRBV9
J gene: TRBJ1-1
clone size: -

CDR3 DNA: TGTGCCATCAGTGGGGGGGAGACCCTCCACTTT
CDR3 protein: CAISGGETLHF
D gene: -
V gene: TRBV10-3
J gene: TRBJ1-6
clone size: few

CDR3 DNA: TGTGCCAGCAGCCACGGGCTAGCGGGGAGTGATGAGCAGTTCTTC
CDR3 protein: CASSHGLAGSDEQFF
D gene: TRBD2
V gene: TRBV6-2/TRBV6-3
J gene: TRBJ2-1
clone size: -

CDR3 DNA: TGTGCCAGCAGTCCCTTGGGACAGTTGACTAACTATGGCTACACCTTC
CDR3 protein: CASSPLGQLTNYGYTF
D gene: TRBD1
V gene: TRBV2
J gene: TRBJ1-2
clone size: -

CDR3 DNA: TGTGCCAGCAGCCTACTACTTATTGGCGGGGAGACCCAGTACTTC
CDR3 protein: CASSLLLIGGETQYF
D gene: -
V gene: TRBV7-2
J gene: TRBJ2-5
clone size: -

CDR3 DNA: TGCAGCGTTGAAGATGCGGGGGGTACCAGTTGGGGCTACACCTTC
CDR3 protein: CSVEDAGGTSWGYTF
D gene: -
V gene: TRBV29-1
J gene: TRBJ1-2
clone size: -

CDR3 DNA: TGCGCCAGCAGCCAAGACCGAGTCTCGGGAGGCACTAATGAAAAACTGTTTTTT
CDR3 protein: CASSQDRVSGGTNEKLFF
D gene: -
V gene: TRBV4-1
J gene: TRBJ1-4
clone size: -

CDR3 DNA: TGTGCCAGCAGTTACTCGGGTACAGGGAAAGCTTTCTTT
CDR3 protein: CASSYSGTGKAFF
D gene: -
V gene: TRBV6-5
J gene: TRBJ1-1
clone size: -

CDR3 DNA: TGTGCCAGCAGGCTACAGGGGGCGACTTACGAGCAGTACTTC
CDR3 protein: CASRLQGATYEQYF
D gene: TRBD1
V gene: TRBV27
J gene: TRBJ2-7
clone size: -

CDR3 DNA: TGCGCCAGCAGTCATCCGGGACAGGAGGTTACCGGGGAGCTGTTTTTT
CDR3 protein: CASSHPGQEVTGELFF
D gene: TRBD1
V gene: TRBV23-1
J gene: TRBJ2-2
clone size: -

CDR3 DNA: TGTGCCAGCAGCCCTTTGGGGGGGGCGAACACTGAAGCTTTCTTT
CDR3 protein: CASSPLGGANTEAFF
D gene: -
V gene: TRBV7-8
J gene: TRBJ1-1
clone size: -

CDR3 DNA: TGTGCCAGCAGCACACAGGAAAATCAGCCCCAGCATTTT
CDR3 protein: CASSTQENQPQHF
D gene: -
V gene: TRBV7-2
J gene: TRBJ1-5
clone size: -

CDR3 DNA: TGTGCCAGCTCACCGCGGACAGGGGGGTCAGATACGCAGTATTTT
CDR3 protein: CASSPRTGGSDTQYF
D gene: TRBD1
V gene: TRBV18
J gene: TRBJ2-3
clone size: -

CDR3 DNA: TGCGCCAGCAGCTCGGGGGTTAGCGGGGGCCGCACCGGAGATACGCAGTATTTT
CDR3 protein: CASSSGVSGGRTGDTQYF
D gene: TRBD2
V gene: TRBV5-1
J gene: TRBJ2-3
clone size: -

CDR3 DNA: TGCGCCAGCAGCTTGGAGGACAGGGGGCAAGGCTACACCTTC
CDR3 protein: CASSLEDRGQGYTF
D gene: TRBD1
V gene: TRBV5-1
J gene: TRBJ1-2
clone size: -

CDR3 DNA: TGTGCCAGTAGTCCCCGGCGGGACAGGGCGAACTATGGCTACACCTTC
CDR3 protein: CASSPRRDRANYGYTF
D gene: TRBD1
V gene: TRBV19
J gene: TRBJ1-2
clone size: -

CDR3 DNA: TGTGCCAGCAGCTTGATTAGCGGGGGGAATACGCAGTATTTT
CDR3 protein: CASSLISGGNTQYF
D gene: TRBD2
V gene: TRBV5-4
J gene: TRBJ2-3
clone size: -

CDR3 DNA: TGTGCCAGCAGCTTGGTCCCTAGCGGGGGGCAAGATACGCAGTATTTT
CDR3 protein: CASSLVPSGGQDTQYF
D gene: TRBD2
V gene: TRBV5-5
J gene: TRBJ2-3
clone size: few

CDR3 DNA: TGTGCCAGCTCACCCCCTAGTTTCATAGGAGGATATGGCTACACCTTC
CDR3 protein: CASSPPSFIGGYGYTF
D gene: -
V gene: TRBV18
J gene: TRBJ1-2
clone size: once

CDR3 DNA: TGTGCCAGTACCGGGACAGGGGTTCAGCCCCAGCATTTT
CDR3 protein: CASTGTGVQPQHF
D gene: TRBD1
V gene: TRBV19
J gene: TRBJ1-5
clone size: -

CDR3 DNA: TGTGCCAACCCGGGACAGGAGCTTTATTTGGCCTACGAGCAGTACTTC
CDR3 protein: CANPGQELYLAYEQYF
D gene: TRBD1
V gene: TRBV27
J gene: TRBJ2-7
clone size: -

CDR3 DNA: TGTGCCAGCAGTGAATGGGACAGGGGCGCCGGGGAGCTGTTTTTT
CDR3 protein: CASSEWDRGAGELFF
D gene: TRBD1
V gene: TRBV6-1
J gene: TRBJ2-2
clone size: -

CDR3 DNA: TGTGCCACCAGTGATCGGCTAGCGGGCGACAATGAGCAGTTCTTC
CDR3 protein: CATSDRLAGDNEQFF
D gene: TRBD2
V gene: TRBV24-1
J gene: TRBJ2-1
clone size: -

CDR3 DNA: TGTGCCAGCACCGGCGGGGGCCCGGGCACTGAAGCTTTCTTT
CDR3 protein: CASTGGGPGTEAFF
D gene: -
V gene: TRBV2
J gene: TRBJ1-1
clone size: -

CDR3 DNA: TGTGCCAGCAGTGAAACAGGTGGGACCGGGGAGCTGTTTTTT
CDR3 protein: CASSETGGTGELFF
D gene: -
V gene: TRBV2
J gene: TRBJ2-2
clone size: -

CDR3 DNA: TGTGCCAGCAATCCGGAGCACGGTAATGAGCAGTTCTTC
CDR3 protein: CASNPEHGNEQFF
D gene: -
V gene: TRBV2
J gene: TRBJ2-1
clone size: -

CDR3 DNA: TGTGCCAGTAGTCGGATGGGACAGGGGGGAAACACCATATATTTT
CDR3 protein: CASSRMGQGGNTIYF
D gene: TRBD1
V gene: TRBV19
J gene: TRBJ1-3
clone size: -

CDR3 DNA: TGTGCCAGCTCACCACTACCGGGACAGGGGGTAGAGGCTTTCTTT
CDR3 protein: CASSPLPGQGVEAFF
D gene: TRBD1
V gene: TRBV18
J gene: TRBJ1-1
clone size: -

CDR3 DNA: TGTGCCAGCACCAGGGACAGGGATGGGAATTCACCCCTCCACTTT
CDR3 protein: CASTRDRDGNSPLHF
D gene: TRBD1
V gene: TRBV6-4
J gene: TRBJ1-6
clone size: -

CDR3 DNA: TGTGCCAGTAGTATAGATGTTGGCGGGGGGGCGAGAAATGAGCAGTTCTTC
CDR3 protein: CASSIDVGGGARNEQFF
D gene: TRBD2
V gene: TRBV19
J gene: TRBJ2-1
clone size: -

CDR3 DNA: TGTGCCACCGGGGACAGGGAGGAAAAACTGTTTTTT
CDR3 protein: CATGDREEKLFF
D gene: TRBD1
V gene: TRBV2
J gene: TRBJ1-4
clone size: -

CDR3 DNA: TGTGCCATCAGTGAGTCCCCGGACACAAGCACAGATACGCAGTATTTT
CDR3 protein: CAISESPDTSTDTQYF
D gene: -
V gene: TRBV10-3
J gene: TRBJ2-3
clone size: -

CDR3 DNA: TGCGCCAGCAGCCCCCGGACTTCGGGGGGGGCCCTCACTGAAGCTTTCTTT
CDR3 protein: CASSPRTSGGALTEAFF
D gene: -
V gene: TRBV5-1
J gene: TRBJ1-1
clone size: -

CDR3 DNA: TGTGCCAGCAGCCCCCATGGGGGGGGGAATGAGCAGTTCTTC
CDR3 protein: CASSPHGGGNEQFF
D gene: TRBD2
V gene: TRBV5-5
J gene: TRBJ2-1
clone size: -

CDR3 DNA: TGTGCCAGCAGCCAAAACCGGGACAGGGACTATGGCTACACCTTC
CDR3 protein: CASSQNRDRDYGYTF
D gene: TRBD1
V gene: TRBV4-2
J gene: TRBJ1-2
clone size: -